The 18 T cell receptor beta chains below were found in one sample sequenced in a study of metastatic and nonmetastatic thyroid tumors. Thyroid surgery was preceded by no treatment in any patient. TCRdb reanalyzed the PCR reads with MiXCR. The data show 29,000 or so clones, more than 3.5% seen once. The material sequenced was blood. These receptors were obtained from a female donor with papillary thyroid cancer or a benign thyroid nodule (not recorded which). Some clones in this sample may be carry-over from other donors' samples.

This clone was observed a few times. Here the CDR3 reads CSVRGSDEQFF. CDR3 nucleotide sequence: TGCAGCGTTCGAGGAAGCGATGAGCAGTTCTTC. The chain recombines TRBV29-1 with TRBJ2-1; no definite D call. V dropped 5 bases and J dropped 8 bases, with 10 bases sitting between them. The CDR3 loop spans 11 amino acids. Germline loops: CDR1 SQVTM, CDR2 ANQGSEA.

Ten or more counts support this clone. Other DNA sequences in this specimen translate into the identical CDR3. The CDR3 region is CSARYGGGTGDYEQYF. CDR3 DNA: TGCAGTGCTAGATACGGGGGGGGGACAGGGGACTACGAGCAGTACTTC. The genes are TRBV20-1 and TRBJ2-7; 10 nucleotides align to TRBD1. The CDR3 has 16 amino acids. The V gene's germline CDR1 is DFQATT and CDR2 SNEGSKA (reference sequence). Losses at the gene ends were 2 bases for V and 3 bases for J; bases not matched to a gene: 10.

The genes are TRBV27 and TRBJ2-1; 10 positions agree with TRBD1. There are 14 residues in the CDR3. Germline-derived CDR1 and CDR2 are MNHEY and SMNVEV (reference sequence). The V segment lost 7 bases and the J segment 7 bases; nucleotides outside the gene matches: 7. In DNA, the CDR3 is TGTGCCAGCACCCGGGACAGGGGAAGGAATGAGCAGTTCTTC. Translation: CASTRDRGRNEQFF.

The chain has TRBV13 and TRBJ2-4; possibly TRBD2 for D (5 bases). Germline CDR1 and CDR2: PRHDT and FYEKMQ (reference sequence). This CDR3 is 14 amino acids long. Deletions cut 4 bases from V and 7 bases from J, with 14 bases between. CDR3 nucleotide sequence: TGTGCCAGCAGCTCCCGGGGTCTGGGGAACATTCAGTACTTC. This sequence encodes CASSSRGLGNIQYF.

This chain links TRBV6-2 or TRBV6-3 with TRBJ1-5; 10 bases align to TRBD1. V dropped 5 bases and J dropped 2; count of bases not matched to a gene: 12. The V gene's germline CDR1 is MNHEY and CDR2 SVGEGT. CDR3 length: 18 amino acids. The CDR3 DNA is TGTGCCAGCAGTCCCGCCGGGACAGGGGTCTATGGCAATCAGCCCCAGCATTTT. Translation gives CASSPAGTGVYGNQPQHF.

This clone was seen repeatedly, ten times or more. The chain couples TRBV19 to TRBJ1-1; TRBD1 aligns across 7 bases. The CDR3 length is 15 residues. J gave up 1 base and V 5 bases, and 7 bases lay outside the gene matches. From germline, CDR1 is LNHDA and CDR2 SQIVND (reference sequence). The CDR3 DNA reads as TGTGCCAGTAGTGTCACCGGGACAGCGAACACTGAAGCTTTCTTT. Translation: CASSVTGTANTEAFF.

This clone has a count of ten or more. The V and J genes are TRBV9 and TRBJ1-1; possibly TRBD1 for D (5 bases). The CDR3 is 14 residues long. V lost 3 bases and J lost 2, with 11 bases in between. Germline CDR1 SGDLS, CDR2 YYNGEE. The CDR3 spells CASSAFGGNTEAFF. DNA for the CDR3: TGTGCCAGCAGCGCCTTTGGGGGAAACACTGAAGCTTTCTTT.

With regard to this clone: The junction departs from the called germline gene at one end, perhaps through a read error. The chain couples TRBV12-3 or TRBV12-4 to TRBJ2-6, with D perhaps TRBD2 (7 bases). CDR3 length: 14 residues. CDR3 region: CASSSRGGVNVLTF. DNA of the CDR3: TGTGCCAGCAGTTCCAGGGGAGGGGTCAACGTCCTGACTTTC.

This clone was seen ten or more times. The sample contains more than one DNA sequence encoding this CDR3. V usage is TRBV2 and J usage is TRBJ2-5, with a possible D match to TRBD2 (7 bases). The CDR3 sequence is 12 residues long. Trimming removed 8 bases from V and 5 bases from J, with 12 bases in between. Germline CDR1 reads SNHLY; CDR2 reads FYNNEI. The CDR3, as DNA: TGTGCCAGCCGGGGGGCAGGGGAGACCCAGTACTTC. Encoded protein: CASRGAGETQYF.

In nucleotides, the CDR3 is TGTGCCAGCAGCGCCCCTGGGCTGTTCATGGCTAATGAAAAACTGTTTTTT. It yields the protein CASSAPGLFMANEKLFF. The chain links TRBV9 to TRBJ1-4; D gene unclear. Germline V gives CDR1 SGDLS, CDR2 YYNGEE. There are 17 residues in the CDR3. V was shortened by 3 bases and J by 3 bases, with 18 bases between the two germline ends.

The chain is built from TRBV30 and TRBJ2-6, with D possibly TRBD1 on 6 matching bases. V gave up 0 bases and J gave up 0 bases, with 12 bases separating them. The CDR3 runs to 17 residues. The germline CDR1 and CDR2 sequences are GTSNPN and SVGIG (reference sequence). The CDR3 here is CAWSVSGVFSGANVLTF. The CDR3 nucleotides are TGTGCCTGGAGTGTTTCAGGGGTCTTCTCTGGGGCCAACGTCCTGACTTTC.

This clone was observed a few times. V and J are TRBV27 and TRBJ1-1; D uncertain. Germline V gives CDR1 MNHEY, CDR2 SMNVEV (reference sequence). CDR3 length equals 13 residues. V lost 6 bases to trimming and J lost 5 bases, with 13 bases between them. The CDR3 nucleotides are TGTGCCAGCAGCCTTCCTGAAGGTACTGAAGCTTTCTTT. Its protein product is CASSLPEGTEAFF.

This clone was recorded many times. The J gene is TRBJ1-3, the V gene TRBV28; perhaps TRBD1 as D (5 bases). The CDR3 runs 15 residues. The V gene's germline CDR1 is MDHEN and CDR2 SYDVKM. V shed 0 bases and J shed 0 bases, with 6 bases lying between them. CDR3 loop: CASSLWDNSGNTIYF. DNA for the CDR3: TGTGCCAGCAGTTTATGGGACAACTCTGGAAACACCATATATTTT.

In this sample, this clone turned up many times. The V call is TRBV14, the J call TRBJ2-7; D call uncertain. There are 15 residues in the CDR3. Germline lookup yields CDR1 SGHDN and CDR2 FVKESK. V was pared by 0 bases and J by 2 bases, with 11 bases between. Here the CDR3 reads CASSQDRVRTYEQYF. CDR3 nucleotide sequence: TGTGCCAGCAGCCAAGACCGAGTTCGGACCTACGAGCAGTACTTC.

This clone is labeled as medium-sized. The chain uses TRBV6-1 and TRBJ1-2; 8 bases match TRBD1. CDR3 length: 11 amino acids. J was trimmed by 6 bases and V by 8 bases; bases with no gene match: 2. Germline CDR1 reads MNHNS; CDR2 reads SASEGT. The CDR3 sequence: CASGQGNGYTF. Written as DNA, the CDR3 is TGTGCCAGCGGACAGGGCAATGGCTACACCTTC.

Concerning this clone itself: This may arise from a read error, as a much more abundant clone is one base away. V usage is TRBV27 and J usage is TRBJ2-5; D is possibly TRBD1 or TRBD2 (6 bases each). V gave up 11 bases and J gave up 1 base, with 20 bases separating them. Germline V gene data show CDR1 as MNHEY and CDR2 as SMNVEV (reference sequence). This CDR3 is built from 15 residues. The CDR3 nucleotides are TGTGCCCGCGGTTTTAGGGGGACTTCCCAAGAGACCCAGTACTTC. Translation: CARGFRGTSQETQYF.

V usage is TRBV11-2 and J usage is TRBJ2-3, with TRBD2 matching over 9 bases. Germline loops: CDR1 SGHAT, CDR2 FQNNGV. This CDR3 has 15 amino acids. V lost 5 bases and J lost 4; bases outside the gene matches: 7. In DNA form, the CDR3 reads TGTGCCAGCAGCCGCAATAGCGGGAGCGCAGATACGCAGTATTTT. Translated: CASSRNSGSADTQYF.

This clone was seen ten or more times. V usage is TRBV7-9 and J usage is TRBJ2-2; 12 nucleotides align to TRBD2. This CDR3 is 15 amino acids long. The J segment lost 6 bases and the V segment lost 3 bases, leaving 2 bases of the junction unmatched. The V gene's germline CDR1 is SEHNR and CDR2 FQNEAQ (reference sequence). The CDR3, as DNA: TGTGCCAGCAGCTTGGCTAGCGGGAGGGCCGGGGAGCTGTTTTTT. It translates to CASSLASGRAGELFF.